This TCR beta chain was documented in a study of chemoradiotherapy in HPV16-positive cancers. TCRdb's copy holds only in-frame clones and misses some; the assay was immunoSEQ multiplex PCR. The sample contains under 8,000 clones, around 70% of which appear only once. The CDR3 totals 11 residues. Per the germline V gene, CDR1 is SGHKS and CDR2 is YYEKEE (reference sequence). Trimming removed 1 base at V and 5 bases at J, with 3 bases between. This sequence joins TRBV5-5 and TRBJ2-5, with D uncertain. The clonotype originates from a human donor with HPV-associated anogenital cancer. This specimen was tumor tissue, taken from a patient who underwent chemoradiotherapy. The CDR3 region has the DNA TGTGCCAGCAGCTTGAGGGAGACCCAGTACTTC. Its translation: CASSLRETQYF.